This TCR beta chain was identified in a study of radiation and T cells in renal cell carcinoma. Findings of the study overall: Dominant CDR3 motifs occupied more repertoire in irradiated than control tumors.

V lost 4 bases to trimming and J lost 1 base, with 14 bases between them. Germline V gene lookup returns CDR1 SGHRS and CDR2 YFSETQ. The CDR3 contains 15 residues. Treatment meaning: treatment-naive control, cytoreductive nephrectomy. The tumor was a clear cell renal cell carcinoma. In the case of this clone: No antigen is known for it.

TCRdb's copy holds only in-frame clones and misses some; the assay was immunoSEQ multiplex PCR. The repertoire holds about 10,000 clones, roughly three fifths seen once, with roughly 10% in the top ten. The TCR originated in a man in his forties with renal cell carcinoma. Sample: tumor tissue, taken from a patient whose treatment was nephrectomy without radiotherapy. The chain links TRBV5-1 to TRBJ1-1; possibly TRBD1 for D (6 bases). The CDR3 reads CASSLQTGTNTEAFF. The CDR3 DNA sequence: TGCGCCAGCAGCCTGCAGACAGGAACGAACACTGAAGCTTTCTTT. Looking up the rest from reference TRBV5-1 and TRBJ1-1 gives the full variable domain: KAGVTQTPRYLIKTRGQQVTLSCSPISGHRSVSWYQQTPGQGLQFLFEYFSETQRNKGNFPGRFSGRQFSNSRSEMNVSTLELGDSALYLCASSLQTGTNTEAFFGQGTRLTVV.